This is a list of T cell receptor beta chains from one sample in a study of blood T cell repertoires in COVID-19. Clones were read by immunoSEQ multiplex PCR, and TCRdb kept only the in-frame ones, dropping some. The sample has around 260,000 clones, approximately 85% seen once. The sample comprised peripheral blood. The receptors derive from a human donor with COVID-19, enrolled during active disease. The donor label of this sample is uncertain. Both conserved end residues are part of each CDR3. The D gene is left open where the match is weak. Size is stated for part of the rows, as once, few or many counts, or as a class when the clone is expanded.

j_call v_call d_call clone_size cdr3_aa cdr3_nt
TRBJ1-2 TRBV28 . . CASRTSGTHGYTF TGTGCCAGCAGGACGTCAGGGACTCATGGCTACACCTTC
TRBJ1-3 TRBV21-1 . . CASSKVSRQGWGNTIYF TGTGCCAGCAGCAAAGTTAGTCGGCAGGGCTGGGGAAACACCATATATTTT
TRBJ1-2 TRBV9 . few CASSAPANYGYTF TGTGCCAGCAGCGCCCCGGCTAACTATGGCTACACCTTC
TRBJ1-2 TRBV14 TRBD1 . CASSQVTGGDYGYTF TGTGCCAGCAGCCAAGTAACAGGGGGGGACTATGGCTACACCTTC
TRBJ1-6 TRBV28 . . CASGDRIDNSPLHF TGTGCCAGCGGTGACAGGATTGATAATTCACCCCTCCACTTT
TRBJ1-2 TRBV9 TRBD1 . CASSVGIGQGDYGYTF TGTGCCAGCAGCGTCGGTATAGGACAGGGGGACTATGGCTACACCTTC
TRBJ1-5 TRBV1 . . CTSSQDQGPGHSNQPQHF TGCACCAGCAGCCAAGATCAGGGCCCGGGACATAGCAATCAGCCCCAGCATTTT
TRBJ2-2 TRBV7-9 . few CASSLGVARGLFF TGTGCCAGCAGCTTAGGGGTCGCCCGGGGGCTGTTTTTT
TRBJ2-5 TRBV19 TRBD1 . CASSIGTGVEETQYF TGTGCCAGTAGTATAGGCACAGGGGTCGAAGAGACCCAGTACTTC
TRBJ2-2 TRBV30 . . CAWSGRTATGELFF TGTGCCTGGAGTGGTCGGACAGCCACCGGGGAGCTGTTTTTT
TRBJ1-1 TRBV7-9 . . CASSLAGGLYEAFF TGTGCCAGCAGCTTAGCTGGGGGACTATATGAAGCTTTCTTT
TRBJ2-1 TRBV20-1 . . CSARRDNEQFF TGCAGTGCTAGACGTGACAATGAGCAGTTCTTC
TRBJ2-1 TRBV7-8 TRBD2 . CASSFASGGDNEQFF TGTGCCAGCAGCTTTGCGTCGGGAGGAGACAATGAGCAGTTCTTC
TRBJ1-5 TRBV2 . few CASSEVRGSQPQHF TGTGCCAGCAGTGAAGTCAGGGGTAGTCAGCCCCAGCATTTT
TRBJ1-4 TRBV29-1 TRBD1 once CSFRGQPNEKLFF TGCAGCTTTCGGGGACAGCCCAATGAAAAACTGTTTTTT
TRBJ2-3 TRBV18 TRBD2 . CASSPGLKTDTQYF TGTGCCAGCTCGCCGGGACTAAAAACAGATACGCAGTATTTT
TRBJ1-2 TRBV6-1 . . CASSEGRGSDGYTF TGTGCCAGCAGTGAGGGCAGGGGTTCGGATGGCTACACCTTC
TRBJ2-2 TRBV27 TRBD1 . CASSGKRDSYTGELFF TGTGCCAGCAGCGGAAAAAGGGACAGCTACACCGGGGAGCTGTTTTTT
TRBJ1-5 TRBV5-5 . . CASSPQWGLDQPQHF TGTGCCAGCAGCCCGCAATGGGGGCTAGATCAGCCCCAGCATTTT
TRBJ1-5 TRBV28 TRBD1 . CASSRTGYQPQHF TGTGCCAGCAGTAGGACAGGGTATCAGCCCCAGCATTTT
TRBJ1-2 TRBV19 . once CASSIDARVGGYTF TGTGCCAGTAGTATAGACGCCCGGGTGGGTGGCTACACCTTC
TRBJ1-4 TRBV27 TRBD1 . CASSLSMAGGTEKLFF TGTGCCAGCAGTTTATCGATGGCAGGGGGAACTGAAAAACTGTTTTTT
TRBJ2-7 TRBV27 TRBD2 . CASSLGLAGDHSYEQYF TGTGCCAGCAGTCTCGGACTAGCGGGAGACCACTCCTACGAGCAGTACTTC
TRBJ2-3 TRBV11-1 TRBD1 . CASSTQGWRDTQYF TGTGCCAGCAGCACACAGGGGTGGAGAGATACGCAGTATTTT
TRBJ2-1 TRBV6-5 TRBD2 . CASIGTSGSNEQFF TGTGCCAGCATTGGGACTAGCGGATCCAATGAGCAGTTCTTC
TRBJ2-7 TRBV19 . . CASSIRTAYEQYF TGTGCCAGTAGCATTAGGACAGCCTACGAGCAGTACTTC
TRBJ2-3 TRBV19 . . CASSIGGDTQYF TGTGCCAGTAGTATAGGAGGAGATACGCAGTATTTT
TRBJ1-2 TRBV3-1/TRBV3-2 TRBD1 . CASSQRTTGTGAGYGYTF TGTGCCAGCAGCCAAAGGACCACCGGGACAGGGGCCGGCTATGGCTACACCTTC
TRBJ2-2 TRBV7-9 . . CASSLGSVRTGELFF TGTGCCAGCAGCTTAGGTTCGGTCCGCACCGGGGAGCTGTTTTTT
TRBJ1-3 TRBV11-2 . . CASSLDNTGWRNTIYF TGTGCCAGCAGCTTAGATAATACAGGGTGGAGAAACACCATATATTTT
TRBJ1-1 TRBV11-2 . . CASSLVSGNTEAFF TGTGCCAGCAGCTTAGTCAGCGGGAACACTGAAGCTTTCTTT
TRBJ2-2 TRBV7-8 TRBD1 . CASSFSLPGQGSGELFF TGTGCCAGCAGCTTTAGCCTCCCGGGACAGGGCTCCGGGGAGCTGTTTTTT
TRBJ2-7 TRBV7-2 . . CASSLEGLISYEQYF TGTGCCAGCAGCTTAGAGGGGCTTATCTCCTACGAGCAGTACTTC
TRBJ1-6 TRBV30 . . CAWTSIVPGSPLHF TGTGCCTGGACCTCCATTGTACCCGGTTCACCCCTCCACTTT
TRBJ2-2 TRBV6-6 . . CASSAATASNTGELFF TGTGCCAGCAGTGCGGCGACAGCTTCGAACACCGGGGAGCTGTTTTTT
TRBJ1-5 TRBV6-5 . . CASSTQGSGNQPQHF TGTGCCAGCAGTACGCAGGGAAGTGGCAATCAGCCCCAGCATTTT
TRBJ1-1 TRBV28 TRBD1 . CASSGRTGRGNTEAFF TGTGCCAGCAGTGGGAGGACAGGGCGAGGGAACACTGAAGCTTTCTTT
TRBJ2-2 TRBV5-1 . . CASSRRTGVSTGELFF TGCGCCAGCAGCCGAAGAACGGGAGTCTCCACCGGGGAGCTGTTTTTT
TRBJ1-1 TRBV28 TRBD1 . CASSLLGQGLGTTEAFF TGTGCCAGCAGTTTATTGGGACAGGGGCTGGGTACCACTGAAGCTTTCTTT
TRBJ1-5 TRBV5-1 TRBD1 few CASSLEGAGNQPQHF TGCGCCAGCAGCTTGGAGGGGGCCGGGAATCAGCCCCAGCATTTT
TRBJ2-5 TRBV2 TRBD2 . CASTRGTSDQETQYF TGTGCCAGCACCCGGGGGACTAGCGACCAAGAGACCCAGTACTTC
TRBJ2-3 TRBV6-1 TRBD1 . CASSEEGTGGFYGTDTQYF TGTGCCAGCAGTGAAGAGGGGACAGGGGGCTTTTATGGCACAGATACGCAGTATTTT
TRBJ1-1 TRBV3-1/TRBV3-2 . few CASRKIGDGTEAFF TGTGCCAGCCGGAAGATAGGGGATGGGACTGAAGCTTTCTTT
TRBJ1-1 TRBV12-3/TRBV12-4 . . CASSLEGPTEAFF TGTGCCAGCAGTTTGGAGGGGCCCACTGAAGCTTTCTTT
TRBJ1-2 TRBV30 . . CAWSGLQRGYTF TGTGCCTGGAGTGGCCTTCAGCGTGGCTACACCTTC
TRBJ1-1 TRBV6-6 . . CATYQRTAHTEAFF TGTGCCACTTATCAGAGGACAGCGCACACTGAAGCTTTCTTT
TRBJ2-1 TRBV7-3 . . CASSLGTLNGEQFF TGTGCCAGCAGCTTAGGGACTCTAAACGGGGAGCAGTTCTTC
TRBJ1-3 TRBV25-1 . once CASSEGAASGNTIYF TGTGCCAGCAGTGAAGGAGCTGCCTCTGGAAACACCATATATTTT
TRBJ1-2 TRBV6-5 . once CASSLAGVSIYGYTF TGTGCCAGCAGCCTCGCGGGAGTTTCTATCTATGGCTACACCTTC
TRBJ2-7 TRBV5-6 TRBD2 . CASSLLLAGETYEQYF TGTGCCAGCAGCTTGTTACTAGCGGGAGAAACCTACGAGCAGTACTTC
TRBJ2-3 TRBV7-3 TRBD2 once CASSLMGSGSTDTQYF TGTGCCAGCAGCTTAATGGGTAGCGGGAGCACAGATACGCAGTATTTT
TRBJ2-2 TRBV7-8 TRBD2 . CASSSPGLAVTGELFF TGTGCCAGCAGCTCCCCCGGACTAGCTGTCACCGGGGAGCTGTTTTTT
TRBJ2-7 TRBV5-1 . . CASSSQKGRGESYEQYF TGCGCCAGCAGCTCCCAAAAGGGCAGGGGAGAGTCCTACGAGCAGTACTTC
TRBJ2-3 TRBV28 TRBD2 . CASSLERDPPWGQYF TGTGCCAGCAGTTTGGAGCGGGATCCCCCCTGGGGGCAGTATTTT
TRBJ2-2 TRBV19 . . CASSMVVNTGELFF TGTGCCAGTAGTATGGTAGTGAACACCGGGGAGCTGTTTTTT
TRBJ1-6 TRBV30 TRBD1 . CAWSVLRGGGQGVGSPLHF TGTGCCTGGAGTGTACTTCGAGGGGGAGGACAGGGGGTCGGTTCACCCCTCCACTTT
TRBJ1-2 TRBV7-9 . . CASSSRLTTYGYTF TGTGCCAGCAGCTCACGACTGACTACTTATGGCTACACCTTC
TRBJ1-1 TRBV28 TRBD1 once CAITGQIMNTEAFF TGTGCCATCACGGGACAGATTATGAACACTGAAGCTTTCTTT
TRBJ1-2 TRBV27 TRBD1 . CASSYGRTGDLANYGYTF TGTGCCAGCAGCTACGGACGGACAGGGGACTTAGCTAACTATGGCTACACCTTC